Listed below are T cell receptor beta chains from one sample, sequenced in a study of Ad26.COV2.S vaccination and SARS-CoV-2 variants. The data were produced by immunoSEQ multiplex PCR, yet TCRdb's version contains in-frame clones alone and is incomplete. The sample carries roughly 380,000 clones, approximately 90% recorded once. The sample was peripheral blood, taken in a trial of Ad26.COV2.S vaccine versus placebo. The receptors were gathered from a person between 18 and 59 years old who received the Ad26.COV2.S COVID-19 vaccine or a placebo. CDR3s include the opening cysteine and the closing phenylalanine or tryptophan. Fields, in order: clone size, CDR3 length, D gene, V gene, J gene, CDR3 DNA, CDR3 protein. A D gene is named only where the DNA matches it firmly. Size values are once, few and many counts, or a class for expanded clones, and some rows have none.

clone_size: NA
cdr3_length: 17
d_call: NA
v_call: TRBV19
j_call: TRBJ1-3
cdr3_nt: TGTGCCAGTAGTCCCCGGGCAGGGGTGGGATCTGGAAACACCATATATTTT
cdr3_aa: CASSPRAGVGSGNTIYF

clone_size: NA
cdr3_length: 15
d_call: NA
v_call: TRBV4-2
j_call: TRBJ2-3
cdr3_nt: TGTGCCAGCAGCCAAGATCCGACGGACACAGATACGCAGTATTTT
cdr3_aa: CASSQDPTDTDTQYF

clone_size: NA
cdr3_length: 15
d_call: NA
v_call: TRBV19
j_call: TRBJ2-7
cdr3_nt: TGTGCCAGTAGTATACCCCAGATCCTCTCCTACGAGCAGTACTTC
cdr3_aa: CASSIPQILSYEQYF

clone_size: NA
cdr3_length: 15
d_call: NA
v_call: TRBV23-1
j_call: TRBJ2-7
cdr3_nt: TGCGCCAGCTCCCCCCCCCAGGGGTCCCTCCGGGAACGGTACTTC
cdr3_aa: CASSPPQGSLRERYF

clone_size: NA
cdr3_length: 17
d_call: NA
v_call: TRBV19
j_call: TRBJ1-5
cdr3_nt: TGTGCCAGTAGTATACAGCATCCTTCTTATAGCAATCAGCCCCAGCATTTT
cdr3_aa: CASSIQHPSYSNQPQHF

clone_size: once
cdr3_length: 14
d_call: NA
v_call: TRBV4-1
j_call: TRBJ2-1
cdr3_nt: TGCGCCAGCAGCCCCGACAGTACCTACAATGAGCAGTTCTTC
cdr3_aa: CASSPDSTYNEQFF

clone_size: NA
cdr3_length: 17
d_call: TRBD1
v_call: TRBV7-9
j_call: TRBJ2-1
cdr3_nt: TGTGCCAGCAGCTCACCTCCGGGACAGGGTAGTAACAATGAGCAGTTCTTC
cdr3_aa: CASSSPPGQGSNNEQFF

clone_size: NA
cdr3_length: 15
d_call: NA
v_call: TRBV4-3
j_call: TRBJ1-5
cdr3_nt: TGCGCCAGCAGCCAAGAAATAGACGGGAATCAGCCCCAGCATTTT
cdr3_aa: CASSQEIDGNQPQHF

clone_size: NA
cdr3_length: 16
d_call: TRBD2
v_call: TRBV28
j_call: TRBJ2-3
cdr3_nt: TGTGCCAGCAACCGTCGGGCTAGCGGGGGGAAAGATACGCAGTATTTT
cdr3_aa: CASNRRASGGKDTQYF

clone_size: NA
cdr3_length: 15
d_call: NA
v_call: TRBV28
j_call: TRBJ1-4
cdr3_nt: TGTGCCAGCAGTTTGAGCCTTGCAACTAATGAAAAACTGTTTTTT
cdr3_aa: CASSLSLATNEKLFF

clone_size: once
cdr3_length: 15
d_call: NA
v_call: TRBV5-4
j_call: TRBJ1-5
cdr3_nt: TGTGCCAGCAGCTCAGATCCAGGGTACGATCAGCCCCAGCATTTT
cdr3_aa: CASSSDPGYDQPQHF

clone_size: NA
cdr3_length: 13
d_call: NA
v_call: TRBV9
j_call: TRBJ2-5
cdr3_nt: TGTGCCAGCAGCGTAGACTGGTGGGAGACCCAGTACTTC
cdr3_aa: CASSVDWWETQYF

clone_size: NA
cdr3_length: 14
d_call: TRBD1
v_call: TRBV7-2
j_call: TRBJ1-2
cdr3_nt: TGTGCCAGCAGCTTAGCGGGACAGCTATATGGCTACACCTTC
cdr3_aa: CASSLAGQLYGYTF

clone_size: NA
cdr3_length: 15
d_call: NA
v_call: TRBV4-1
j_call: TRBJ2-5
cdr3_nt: TGCGCCAGCAGCCAAATACAGGGAACTCAAGAGACCCAGTACTTC
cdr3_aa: CASSQIQGTQETQYF

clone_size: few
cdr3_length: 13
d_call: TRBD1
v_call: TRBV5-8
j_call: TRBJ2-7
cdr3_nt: TGTGCCAGCAGCTACGACAGGGGTGGCGAGCAGTACTTC
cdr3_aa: CASSYDRGGEQYF

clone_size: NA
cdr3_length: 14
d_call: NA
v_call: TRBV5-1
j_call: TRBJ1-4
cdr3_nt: TGCGCCAGCAGCTTGGAGGGAGGAGGGGAAAAACTGTTTTTT
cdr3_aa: CASSLEGGGEKLFF

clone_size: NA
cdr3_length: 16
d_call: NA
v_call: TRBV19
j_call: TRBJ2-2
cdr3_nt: TGTGCCAGTAGTAAGCCGGGGGGCCCCGGGGCCGGGGAGCTGTTTTTT
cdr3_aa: CASSKPGGPGAGELFF

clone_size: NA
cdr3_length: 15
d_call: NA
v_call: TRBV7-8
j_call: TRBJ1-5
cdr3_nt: TGTGCCAGCAGCTTAACCGGACAGACAAATCAGCCCCAGCATTTT
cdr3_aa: CASSLTGQTNQPQHF

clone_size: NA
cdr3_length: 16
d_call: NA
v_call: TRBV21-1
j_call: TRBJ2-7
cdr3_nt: TGTGCCAGCAGCAAAGGGTGCCAGGCGGTGAGGAACGAGCAGTACTTC
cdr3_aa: CASSKGCQAVRNEQYF

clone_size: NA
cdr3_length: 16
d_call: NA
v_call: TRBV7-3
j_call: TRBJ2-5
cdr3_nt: TGTGCCAGCAGCTCCCGGCATAAAGGACCACAAGAGACCCAGTACTTC
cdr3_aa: CASSSRHKGPQETQYF

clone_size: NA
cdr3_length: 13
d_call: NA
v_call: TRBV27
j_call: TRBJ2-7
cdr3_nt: TGTGCCAGCAGTTTGGGCCAAGTGCGCGAGCAGTACTTC
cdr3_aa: CASSLGQVREQYF

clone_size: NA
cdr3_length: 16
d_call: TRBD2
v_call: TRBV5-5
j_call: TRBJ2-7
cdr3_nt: TGTGCCAGCAGCTTGGGCTGGCTAGCGGGGACATACGAGCAGTACTTC
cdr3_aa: CASSLGWLAGTYEQYF

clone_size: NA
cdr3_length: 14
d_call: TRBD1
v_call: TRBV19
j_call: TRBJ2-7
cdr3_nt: TGTGCCAGTAGAGATACGACAGGGATCTCCGAGCAGTACTTC
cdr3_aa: CASRDTTGISEQYF

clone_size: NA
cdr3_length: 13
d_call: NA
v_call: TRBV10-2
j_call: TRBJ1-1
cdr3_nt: TGCGCCAGCACTAATCGGAGGAACACTGAAGCTTTCTTT
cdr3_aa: CASTNRRNTEAFF

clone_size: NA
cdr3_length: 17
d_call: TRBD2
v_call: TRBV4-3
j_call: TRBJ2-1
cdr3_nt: TGCGCCAGCAGCCAAGAAGGTTTAGCGGGGGGGGTCCATGAGCAGTTCTTC
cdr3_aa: CASSQEGLAGGVHEQFF

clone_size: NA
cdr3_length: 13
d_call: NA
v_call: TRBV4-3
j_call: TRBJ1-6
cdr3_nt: TGCGCCAGCAGCCAAACGGGGGGTTCACCCCTCCACTTT
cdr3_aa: CASSQTGGSPLHF

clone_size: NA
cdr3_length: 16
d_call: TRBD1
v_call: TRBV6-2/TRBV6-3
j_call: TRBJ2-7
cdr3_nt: TGTGCCAGCAGTTACCCTACCGGGACAGGGGAGGACGAGCAGTACTTC
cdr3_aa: CASSYPTGTGEDEQYF

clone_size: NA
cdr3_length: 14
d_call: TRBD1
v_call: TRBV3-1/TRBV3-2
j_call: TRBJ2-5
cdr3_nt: TGTGCCAGCAGCCAATCCGGGACAGACGAGACCCAGTACTTC
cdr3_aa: CASSQSGTDETQYF

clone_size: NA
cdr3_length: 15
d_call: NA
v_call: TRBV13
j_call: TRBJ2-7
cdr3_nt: TGTGCCAGCAGCTTAGTAGGGGTCGGTACCTACGAGCAGTACTTC
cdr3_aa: CASSLVGVGTYEQYF

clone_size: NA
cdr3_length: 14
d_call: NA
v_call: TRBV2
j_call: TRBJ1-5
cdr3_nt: TGTGCCAGCGACTCTCCGGGACAAAATCAGCCCCAGCATTTT
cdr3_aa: CASDSPGQNQPQHF

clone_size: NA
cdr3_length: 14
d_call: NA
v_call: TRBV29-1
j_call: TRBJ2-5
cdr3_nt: TGCAGCGGGAGGGGTTCCAAAGGGGGAGAGACCCAGTACTTC
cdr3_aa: CSGRGSKGGETQYF

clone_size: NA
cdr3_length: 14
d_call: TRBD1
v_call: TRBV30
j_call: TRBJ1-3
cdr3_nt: TGTGCCTGGAGTGGGGGACAGGGGGAAAACACCATATATTTT
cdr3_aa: CAWSGGQGENTIYF

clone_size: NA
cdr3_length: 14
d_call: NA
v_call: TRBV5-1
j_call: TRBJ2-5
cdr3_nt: TGCGCCAGCAGCTTGGCCGGGCAGCAAGAGACCCAGTACTTC
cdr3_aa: CASSLAGQQETQYF

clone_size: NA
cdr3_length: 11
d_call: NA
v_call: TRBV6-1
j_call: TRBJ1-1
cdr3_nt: TGTGCCAGCAGTGACAGATCTGAAGCTTTCTTT
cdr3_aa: CASSDRSEAFF

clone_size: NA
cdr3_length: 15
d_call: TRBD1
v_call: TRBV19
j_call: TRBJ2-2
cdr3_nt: TGTGCCAGTAGTACGGTGGGACAGGGGGGCGGGGAGCTGTTTTTT
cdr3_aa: CASSTVGQGGGELFF

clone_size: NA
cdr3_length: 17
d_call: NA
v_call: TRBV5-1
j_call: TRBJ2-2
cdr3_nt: TGCGCCAGCAGCTTTGATTTGCGGACAGAGGGCGCCGGGGAGCTGTTTTTT
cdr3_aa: CASSFDLRTEGAGELFF

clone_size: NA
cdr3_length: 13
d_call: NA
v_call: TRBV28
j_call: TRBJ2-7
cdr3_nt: TGTGCCAGCAGTTTCCTGCGGGGCTACGAGCAGTACTTC
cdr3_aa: CASSFLRGYEQYF

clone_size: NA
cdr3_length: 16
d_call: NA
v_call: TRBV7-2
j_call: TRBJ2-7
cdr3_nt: TGTGCCAGCAGCTTAGCGAGGCGGGGGCCCGGGGGCGAGCAGTACTTC
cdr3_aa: CASSLARRGPGGEQYF

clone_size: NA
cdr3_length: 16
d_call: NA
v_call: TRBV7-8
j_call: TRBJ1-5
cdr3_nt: TGTGCCAGCAGCCCCCTCTCTGGGCAGAACAATCAGCCCCAGCATTTT
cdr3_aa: CASSPLSGQNNQPQHF

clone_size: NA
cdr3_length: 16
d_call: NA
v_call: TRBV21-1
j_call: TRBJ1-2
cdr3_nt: TGTGCCAGCAGCAAAGGGGGACGGGGAGCTAACTATGGCTACACCTTC
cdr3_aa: CASSKGGRGANYGYTF

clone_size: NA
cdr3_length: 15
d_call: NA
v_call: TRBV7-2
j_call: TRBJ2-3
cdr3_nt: TGTGCCAGCAGCACTACAGGTTTTAGCACAGATACGCAGTATTTT
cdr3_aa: CASSTTGFSTDTQYF

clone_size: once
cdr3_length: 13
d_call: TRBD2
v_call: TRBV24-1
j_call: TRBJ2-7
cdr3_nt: TGTGCCACCCGACCGAGGGAGGGCTACGAGCAGTACTTC
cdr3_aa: CATRPREGYEQYF

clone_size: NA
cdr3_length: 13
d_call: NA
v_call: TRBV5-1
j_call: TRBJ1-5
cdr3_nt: TGCGCCAGCAGCTGGGATAGCAATCAGCCCCAGCATTTT
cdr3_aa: CASSWDSNQPQHF

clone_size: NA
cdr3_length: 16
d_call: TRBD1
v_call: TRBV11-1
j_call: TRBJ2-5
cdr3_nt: TGTGCCAGCAGCTTAGTAGACAGGGGCCGTCAAGAGACCCAGTACTTC
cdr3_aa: CASSLVDRGRQETQYF

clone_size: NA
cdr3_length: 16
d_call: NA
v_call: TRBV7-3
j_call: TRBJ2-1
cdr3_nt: TGTGCCAGCAGCTTAAGGAAGGGGGGCTCCTACAATGAGCAGTTCTTC
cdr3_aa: CASSLRKGGSYNEQFF

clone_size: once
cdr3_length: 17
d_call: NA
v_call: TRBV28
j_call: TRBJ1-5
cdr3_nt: TGTGCCAGCAGTTTTCGGGGGGGGTCGCTTAGCAATCAGCCCCAGCATTTT
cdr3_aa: CASSFRGGSLSNQPQHF

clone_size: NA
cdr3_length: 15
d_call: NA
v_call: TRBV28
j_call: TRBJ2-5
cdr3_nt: TGTGCCAGCAGTCTAACGACAGGCCGCCAAGAGACCCAGTACTTC
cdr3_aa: CASSLTTGRQETQYF

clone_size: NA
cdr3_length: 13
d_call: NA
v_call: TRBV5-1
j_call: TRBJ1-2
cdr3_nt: TGCGCCAGCAGCTTGGGTCTTAGGTTTGGCTACACCTTC
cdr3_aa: CASSLGLRFGYTF

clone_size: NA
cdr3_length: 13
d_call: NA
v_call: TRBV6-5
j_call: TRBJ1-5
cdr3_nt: TGTGCCAGCAGTCCGGGAGGTGGTCAGCCCCAGCATTTT
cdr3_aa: CASSPGGGQPQHF

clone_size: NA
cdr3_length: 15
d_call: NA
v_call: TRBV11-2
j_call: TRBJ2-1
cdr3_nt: TGTGCCACGCGGAGGGGGGGACACTCCTACAATGAGCAGTTCTTC
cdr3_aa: CATRRGGHSYNEQFF

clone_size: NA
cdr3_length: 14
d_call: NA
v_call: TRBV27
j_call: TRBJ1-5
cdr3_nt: TGTGCCAGCAGTCTCACCCGGGTCAATCAGCCCCAGCATTTT
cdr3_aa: CASSLTRVNQPQHF

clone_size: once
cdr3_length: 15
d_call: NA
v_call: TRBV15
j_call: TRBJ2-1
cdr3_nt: TGTGCCACCAGCAGAGACGTGGCAGGGGACAATGAGCAGTTCTTC
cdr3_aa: CATSRDVAGDNEQFF

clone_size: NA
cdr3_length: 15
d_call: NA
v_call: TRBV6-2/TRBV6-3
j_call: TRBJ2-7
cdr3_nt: TGTGCCAGCAGTGGTTCCCGGGACGGCTATAGAGAGCAGTACTTC
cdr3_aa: CASSGSRDGYREQYF

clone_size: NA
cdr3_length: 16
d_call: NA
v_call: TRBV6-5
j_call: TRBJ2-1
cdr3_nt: TGTGCCAGCAGTTACTCGGGGTCGCAACGGGGCAATGAGCAGTTCTTC
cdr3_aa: CASSYSGSQRGNEQFF

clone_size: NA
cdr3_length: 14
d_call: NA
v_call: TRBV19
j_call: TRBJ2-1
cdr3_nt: TGTGCCAGTAGTATACTCGTACAGGGCGGTGAGCAGTTCTTC
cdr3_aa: CASSILVQGGEQFF

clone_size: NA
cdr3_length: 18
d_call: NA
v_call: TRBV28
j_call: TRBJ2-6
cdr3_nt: TGTGCCAGCAGTTTAGTCTCGAAGGTAGCGTATGGGGCCAACGTCCTGACTTTC
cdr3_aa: CASSLVSKVAYGANVLTF

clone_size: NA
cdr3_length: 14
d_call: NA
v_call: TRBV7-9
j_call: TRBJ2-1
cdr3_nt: TGTGCCAGCAGCGACCCAGGACAGTATGCTGAGCAGTTCTTC
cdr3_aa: CASSDPGQYAEQFF

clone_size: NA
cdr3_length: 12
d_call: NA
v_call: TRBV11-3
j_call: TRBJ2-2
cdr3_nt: TGTGCCAGCAGCTTAGGTGCGGGGGAGCTGTTTTTT
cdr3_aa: CASSLGAGELFF

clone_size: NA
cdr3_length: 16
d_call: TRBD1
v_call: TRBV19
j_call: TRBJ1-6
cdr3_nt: TGTGCCAGTAGTATCTCGAGACAGGGAGGGAATTCACCCCTCCACTTT
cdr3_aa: CASSISRQGGNSPLHF

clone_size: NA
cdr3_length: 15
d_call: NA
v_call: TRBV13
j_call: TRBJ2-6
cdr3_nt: TGTGCCAGCAGCTCGACGGGGCGTGGGGCCAACGTCCTGACTTTC
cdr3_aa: CASSSTGRGANVLTF